This TCR beta chain was recovered during a study of shared clonotypes between healthy human individuals. Study outcomes and limitations: Only a few donors were included, so the genetic and exposure-history diversity represented was limited.

Regarding this clone: Its antigen is not known.

The quantity of DNA used in unsorted PBMC replicate PCRs was 300 ng, corresponding to tens of thousands of T cell genomes. Sequencing used immunoSEQ multiplex PCR; TCRdb keeps in-frame clones, though not all of them. The table includes around 430,000 clones, about four fifths detected once. Germline V gene data show CDR1 as SGHRS and CDR2 as YFSETQ. Trimming cost V 2 bases and J 4 bases, with 13 bases left between them. This CDR3 is built from 15 residues. The source of this sequence is a woman aged 40 to 50 in good health. Some clones in this sample may be carry-over from other donors' samples. The chain combines TRBV5-1 with TRBJ2-1; the D is unclear. Sequenced: PBMCs. The DNA of the CDR3 is TGCGCCAGCAGCTTCGAAACGTTCACATACAATGAGCAGTTCTTC. Translation gives CASSFETFTYNEQFF.